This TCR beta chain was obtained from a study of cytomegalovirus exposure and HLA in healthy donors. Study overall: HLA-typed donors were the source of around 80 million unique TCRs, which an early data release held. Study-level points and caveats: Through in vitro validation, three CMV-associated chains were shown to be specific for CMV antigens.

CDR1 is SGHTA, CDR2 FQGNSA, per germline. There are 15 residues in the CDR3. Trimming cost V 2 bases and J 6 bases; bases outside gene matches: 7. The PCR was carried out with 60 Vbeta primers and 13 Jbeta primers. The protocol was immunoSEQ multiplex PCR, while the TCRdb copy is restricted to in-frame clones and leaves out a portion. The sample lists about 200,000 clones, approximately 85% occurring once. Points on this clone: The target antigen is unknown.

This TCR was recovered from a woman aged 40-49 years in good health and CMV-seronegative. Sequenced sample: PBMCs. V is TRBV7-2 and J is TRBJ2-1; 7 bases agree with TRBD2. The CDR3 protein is CASSLPPGGSNEQFF. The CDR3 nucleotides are TGTGCCAGCAGCTTACCCCCTGGCGGGAGCAATGAGCAGTTCTTC.